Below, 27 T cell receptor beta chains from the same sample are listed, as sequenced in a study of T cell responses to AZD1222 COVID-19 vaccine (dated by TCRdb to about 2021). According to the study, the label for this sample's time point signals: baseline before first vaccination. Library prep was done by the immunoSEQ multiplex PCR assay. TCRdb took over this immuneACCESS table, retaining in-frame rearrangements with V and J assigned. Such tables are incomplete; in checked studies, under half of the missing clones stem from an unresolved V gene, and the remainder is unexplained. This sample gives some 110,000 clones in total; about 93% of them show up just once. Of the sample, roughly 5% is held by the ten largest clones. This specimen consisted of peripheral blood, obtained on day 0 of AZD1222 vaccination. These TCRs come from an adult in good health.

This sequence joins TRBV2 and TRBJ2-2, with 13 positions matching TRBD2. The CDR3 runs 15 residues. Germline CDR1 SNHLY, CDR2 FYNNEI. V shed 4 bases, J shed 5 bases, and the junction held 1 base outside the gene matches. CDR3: CASSAGLAGTGELFF. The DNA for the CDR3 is TGTGCCAGCAGTGCGGGACTAGCGGGGACCGGGGAGCTGTTTTTT.

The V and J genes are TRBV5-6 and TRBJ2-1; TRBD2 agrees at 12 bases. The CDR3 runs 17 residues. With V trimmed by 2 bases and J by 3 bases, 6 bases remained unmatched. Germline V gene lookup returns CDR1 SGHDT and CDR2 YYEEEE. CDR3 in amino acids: CASSFYGLAGHYNEQFF. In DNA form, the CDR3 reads TGTGCCAGCAGCTTCTACGGACTAGCGGGACACTACAATGAGCAGTTCTTC.

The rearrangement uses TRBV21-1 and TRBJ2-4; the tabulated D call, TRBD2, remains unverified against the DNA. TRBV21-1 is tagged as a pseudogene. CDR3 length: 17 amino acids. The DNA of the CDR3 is TGTGCCAGCAGCAAAAGTCGGGGGGTTGGAGCCAAAAACATTCAGTACTTC. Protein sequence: CASSKSRGVGAKNIQYF.

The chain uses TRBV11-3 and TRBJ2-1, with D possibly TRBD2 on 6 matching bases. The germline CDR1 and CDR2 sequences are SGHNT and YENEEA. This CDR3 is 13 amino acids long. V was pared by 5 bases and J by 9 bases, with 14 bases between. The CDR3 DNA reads TGTGCCAGCAGCCTGGGGGAGGCCCGTGAGCAGTTCTTC. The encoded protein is CASSLGEAREQFF.

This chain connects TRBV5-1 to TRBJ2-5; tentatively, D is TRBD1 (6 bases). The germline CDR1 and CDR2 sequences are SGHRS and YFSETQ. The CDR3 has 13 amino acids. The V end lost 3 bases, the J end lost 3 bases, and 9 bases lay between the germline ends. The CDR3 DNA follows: TGCGCCAGCAGCTCAAACAGGGAAGAGACCCAGTACTTC. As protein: CASSSNREETQYF.

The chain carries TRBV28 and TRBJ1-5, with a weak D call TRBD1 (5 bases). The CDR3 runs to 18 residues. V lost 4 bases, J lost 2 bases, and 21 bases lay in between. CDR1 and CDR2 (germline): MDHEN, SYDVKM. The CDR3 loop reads CASSSWGRIKNGNQPQHF. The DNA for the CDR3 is TGTGCCAGCAGTTCCTGGGGCCGGATTAAAAATGGCAATCAGCCCCAGCATTTT.

DNA for the CDR3: TGTGCCAGCAGCGAACCTAGCGGGAGGGCCTCGGGGGAGCTGTTTTTT. It translates to CASSEPSGRASGELFF. The chain carries TRBV7-3 and TRBJ2-2; 12 bases align to TRBD2. The CDR3 has 16 residues. The ends lost 5 bases at V and 8 bases at J; junction bases unmatched: 9. Germline CDR1 SGHTA, CDR2 FQGTGA. The whole variable domain, filled in from reference TRBV7-3 and TRBJ2-2, reads GAGVSQTPSNKVTEKGKYVELRCDPISGHTALYWYRQSLGQGPEFLIYFQGTGAADDSGLPNDRFFAVRPEGSVSTLKIQRTERGDSAVYLCASSEPSGRASGELFFGEGSRLTVL.

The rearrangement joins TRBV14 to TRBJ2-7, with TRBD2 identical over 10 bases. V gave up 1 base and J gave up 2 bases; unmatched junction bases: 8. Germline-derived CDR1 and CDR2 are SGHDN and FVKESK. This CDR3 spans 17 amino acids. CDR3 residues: CASSQAQTSGPPYEQYF. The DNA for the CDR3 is TGTGCCAGCAGCCAAGCTCAGACTAGCGGGCCACCCTACGAGCAGTACTTC.

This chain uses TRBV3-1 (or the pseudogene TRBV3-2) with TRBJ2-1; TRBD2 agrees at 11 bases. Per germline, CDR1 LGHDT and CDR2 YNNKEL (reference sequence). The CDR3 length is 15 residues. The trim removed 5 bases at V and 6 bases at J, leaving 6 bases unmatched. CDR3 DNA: TGTGCCAGCAGCAAGACTAGCGGGAATCGCAATGAGCAGTTCTTC. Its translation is CASSKTSGNRNEQFF.

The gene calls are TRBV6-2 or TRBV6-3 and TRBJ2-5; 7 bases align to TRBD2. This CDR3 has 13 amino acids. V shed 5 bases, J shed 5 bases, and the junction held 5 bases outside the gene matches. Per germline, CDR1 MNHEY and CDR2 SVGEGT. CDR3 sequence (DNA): TGTGCCAGCAGTACTAGCGTCCGGGAGACCCAGTACTTC. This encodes CASSTSVRETQYF.

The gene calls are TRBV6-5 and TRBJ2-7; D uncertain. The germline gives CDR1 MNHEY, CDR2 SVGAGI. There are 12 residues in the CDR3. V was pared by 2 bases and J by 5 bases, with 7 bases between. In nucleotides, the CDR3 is TGTGCCAGCAGTTACATGGGCCACGAGCAGTACTTC. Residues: CASSYMGHEQYF.

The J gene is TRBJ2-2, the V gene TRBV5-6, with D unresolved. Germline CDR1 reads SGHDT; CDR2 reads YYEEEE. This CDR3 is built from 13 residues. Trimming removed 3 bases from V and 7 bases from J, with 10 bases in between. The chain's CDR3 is CASSSLLGGELFF. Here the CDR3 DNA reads TGTGCCAGCAGCTCGCTCCTTGGCGGGGAGCTGTTTTTT.

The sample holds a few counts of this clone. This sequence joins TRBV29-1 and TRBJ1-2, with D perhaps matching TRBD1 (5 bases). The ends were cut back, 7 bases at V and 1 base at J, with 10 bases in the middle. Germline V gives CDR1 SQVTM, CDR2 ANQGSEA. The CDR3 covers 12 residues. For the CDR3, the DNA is TGCAGCGCACAGGAAATTAACTATGGCTACACCTTC. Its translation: CSAQEINYGYTF.

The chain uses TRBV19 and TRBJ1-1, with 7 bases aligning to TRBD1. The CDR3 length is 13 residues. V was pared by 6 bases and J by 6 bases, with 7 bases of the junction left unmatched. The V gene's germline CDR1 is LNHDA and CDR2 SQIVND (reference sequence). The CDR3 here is CASSRQGDAEAFF. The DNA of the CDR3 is TGTGCCAGTAGCAGACAGGGAGATGCTGAAGCTTTCTTT.

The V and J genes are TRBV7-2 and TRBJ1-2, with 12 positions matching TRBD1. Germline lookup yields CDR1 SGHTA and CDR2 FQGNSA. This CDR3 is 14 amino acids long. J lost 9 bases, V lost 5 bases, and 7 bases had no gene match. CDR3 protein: CASSGTGGVIRYTF. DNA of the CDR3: TGTGCCAGCAGCGGGACAGGGGGCGTTATTCGCTACACCTTC.

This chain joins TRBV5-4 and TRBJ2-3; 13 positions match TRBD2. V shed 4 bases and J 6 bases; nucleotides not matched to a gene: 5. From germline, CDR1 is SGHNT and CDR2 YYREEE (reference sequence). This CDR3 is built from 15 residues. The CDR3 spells CASSETSGRWDTQYF. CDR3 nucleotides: TGTGCCAGCAGCGAGACTAGCGGGAGGTGGGATACGCAGTATTTT.

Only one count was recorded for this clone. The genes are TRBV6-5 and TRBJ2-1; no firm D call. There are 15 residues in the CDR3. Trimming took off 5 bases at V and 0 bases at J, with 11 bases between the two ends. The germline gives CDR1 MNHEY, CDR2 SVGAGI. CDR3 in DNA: TGTGCCAGCAGTCCCGACCCGAGCTCCTACAATGAGCAGTTCTTC. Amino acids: CASSPDPSSYNEQFF.

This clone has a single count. For the CDR3, the DNA is TGCAGTGCTAGTCCTCCCCTTCGCGGGAGGGCTTTTAATGAGCAGTTCTTC. Protein product: CSASPPLRGRAFNEQFF. This sequence joins TRBV20-1 and TRBJ2-1, with 9 bases that match TRBD2. The V gene's germline CDR1 is DFQATT and CDR2 SNEGSKA (reference sequence). V was clipped by 3 bases and J by 7 bases; unmatched bases: 16. This CDR3 region has 17 residues.

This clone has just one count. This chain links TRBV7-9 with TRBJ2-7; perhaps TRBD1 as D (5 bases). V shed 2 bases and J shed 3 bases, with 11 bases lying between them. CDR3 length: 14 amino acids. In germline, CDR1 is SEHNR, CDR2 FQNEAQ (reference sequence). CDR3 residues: CASSLTTALYEQYF. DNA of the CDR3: TGTGCCAGCAGCTTAACGACAGCCCTCTACGAGCAGTACTTC.

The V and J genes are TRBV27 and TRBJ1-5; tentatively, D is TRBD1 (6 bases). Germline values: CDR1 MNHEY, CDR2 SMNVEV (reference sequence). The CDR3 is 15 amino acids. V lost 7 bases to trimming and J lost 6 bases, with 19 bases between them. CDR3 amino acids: CASTPAWGAGQPQHF. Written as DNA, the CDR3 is TGTGCCAGCACCCCAGCATGGGGGGCAGGTCAGCCCCAGCATTTT.

DNA for the CDR3: TGTGCCAGCAGACCCGGACTAGCGGGAGGGGTAAGCACAGATACGCAGTATTTT. Translation: CASRPGLAGGVSTDTQYF. V gene TRBV5-4 combines with J gene TRBJ2-3; 15 nucleotides match TRBD2. Unmatched junction bases numbered 7, after V lost 5 bases and J lost 0 bases. The CDR3 covers 18 residues. Germline V gene sequence: CDR1 SGHNT, CDR2 YYREEE (reference sequence).

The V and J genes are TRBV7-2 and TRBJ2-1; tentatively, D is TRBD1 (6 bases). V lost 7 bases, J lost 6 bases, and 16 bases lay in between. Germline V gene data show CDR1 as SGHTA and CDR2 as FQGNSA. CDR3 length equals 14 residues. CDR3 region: CASKRAGVSNEQFF. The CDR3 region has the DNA TGTGCCAGCAAGAGGGCAGGGGTGAGCAATGAGCAGTTCTTC.

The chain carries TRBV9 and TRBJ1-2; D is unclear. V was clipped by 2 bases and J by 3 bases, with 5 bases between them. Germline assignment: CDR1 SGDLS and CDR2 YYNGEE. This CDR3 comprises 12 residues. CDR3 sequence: CASSVGYYGYTF. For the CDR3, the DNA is TGTGCCAGCAGCGTTGGGTACTATGGCTACACCTTC.

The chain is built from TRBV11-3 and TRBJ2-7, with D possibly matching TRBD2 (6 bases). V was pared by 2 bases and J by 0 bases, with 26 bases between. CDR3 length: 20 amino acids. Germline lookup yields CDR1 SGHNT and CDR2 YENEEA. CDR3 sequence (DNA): TGTGCCAGCAGCTTATTGGCCACCGACAATGGAGGAGGGTTCTCCTACGAGCAGTACTTC. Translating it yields CASSLLATDNGGGFSYEQYF.

The DNA for the CDR3 is TGTGCCTGGACCACCGGGACGAACACTGAAGCTTTCTTT. Amino acids: CAWTTGTNTEAFF. The V and J genes are TRBV30 and TRBJ1-1; the D gene is possibly TRBD1 (5 bases). The CDR3 length is 13 residues. V was cut by 4 bases and J by 1 base, with 10 bases left in between. Looked up from germline, CDR1 is GTSNPN and CDR2 is SVGIG (reference sequence).

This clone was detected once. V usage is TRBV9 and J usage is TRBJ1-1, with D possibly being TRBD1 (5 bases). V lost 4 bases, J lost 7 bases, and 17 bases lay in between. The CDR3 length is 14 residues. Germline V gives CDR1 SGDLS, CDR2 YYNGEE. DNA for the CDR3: TGTGCCAGCAGCTCGAGTCAGGGTGGAGGTGAAGCTTTCTTT. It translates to CASSSSQGGGEAFF.

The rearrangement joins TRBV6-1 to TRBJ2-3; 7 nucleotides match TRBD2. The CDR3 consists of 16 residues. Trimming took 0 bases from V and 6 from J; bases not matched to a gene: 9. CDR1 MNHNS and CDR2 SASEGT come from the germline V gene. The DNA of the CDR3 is TGTGCCAGCAGTGAAGCGCTAGCGGCATCATGGGATACGCAGTATTTT. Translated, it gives CASSEALAASWDTQYF.